This entry describes one TCR beta chain. The antigen remains unidentified. For the second PCR, which ran for about 7 to 11 cycles, a sample-barcoded 5' primer and a J-beta primer mix were used. Using its own MiXCR run on the 5' RACE reads, TCRdb lists one record per CDR3 protein. Of fewer than 800,000 distinct CDR3 sequences in the sample, roughly 20% were seen once. This entry comes from a study of blood T cells in healthy people across ages. Findings of the study overall: Lack of knowledge of donor CMV status possibly confounded expanded clonotype changes.

The CDR3 is 15 amino acids. CDR1 is SGDLS, CDR2 YYNGEE, per germline. The sample taken for sequencing was blood. This TCR derives from a man between 65 and 80 years old in good health. The chain has TRBV9 and TRBJ2-5, with 9 bases that match TRBD2. TRBJ2-1 explains the end of the DNA better; the J call may be wrong. CDR3 sequence (DNA): TGTGCCAGCAGCGTATCGTTAGCGGGAGTCAATGAGCAGTTCTTC. This sequence encodes CASSVSLAGVNEQFF.